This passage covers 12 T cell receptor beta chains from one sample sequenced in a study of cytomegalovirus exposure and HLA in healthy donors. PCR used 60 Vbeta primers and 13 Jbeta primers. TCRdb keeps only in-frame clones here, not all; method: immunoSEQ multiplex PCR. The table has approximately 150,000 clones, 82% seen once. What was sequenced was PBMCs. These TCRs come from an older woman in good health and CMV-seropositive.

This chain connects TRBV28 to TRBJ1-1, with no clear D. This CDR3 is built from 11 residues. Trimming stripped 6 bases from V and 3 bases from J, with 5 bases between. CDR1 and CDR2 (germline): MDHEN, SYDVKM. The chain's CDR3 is CASRHHTEAFF. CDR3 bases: TGTGCCAGCAGACATCACACTGAAGCTTTCTTT.

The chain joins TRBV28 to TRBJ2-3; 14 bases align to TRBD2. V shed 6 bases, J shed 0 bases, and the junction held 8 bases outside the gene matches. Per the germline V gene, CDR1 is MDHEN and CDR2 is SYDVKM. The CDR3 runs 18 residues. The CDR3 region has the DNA TGTGCCAGCAGACTCAGTTGGACTAGCGGGAGGAGCACAGATACGCAGTATTTT. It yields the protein CASRLSWTSGRSTDTQYF.

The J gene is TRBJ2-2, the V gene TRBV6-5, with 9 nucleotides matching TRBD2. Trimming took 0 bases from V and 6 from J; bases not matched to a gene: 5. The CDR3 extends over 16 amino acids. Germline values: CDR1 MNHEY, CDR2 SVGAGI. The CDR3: CASSYSPGLASGELFF. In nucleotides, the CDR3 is TGTGCCAGCAGTTACTCGCCGGGACTAGCATCCGGGGAGCTGTTTTTT.

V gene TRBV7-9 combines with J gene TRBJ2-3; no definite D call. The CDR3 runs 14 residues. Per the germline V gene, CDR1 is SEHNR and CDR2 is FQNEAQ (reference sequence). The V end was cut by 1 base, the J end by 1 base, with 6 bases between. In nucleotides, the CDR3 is TGTGCCAGCAGCTTAGGCAGGCGCACAGATACGCAGTATTTT. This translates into CASSLGRRTDTQYF.

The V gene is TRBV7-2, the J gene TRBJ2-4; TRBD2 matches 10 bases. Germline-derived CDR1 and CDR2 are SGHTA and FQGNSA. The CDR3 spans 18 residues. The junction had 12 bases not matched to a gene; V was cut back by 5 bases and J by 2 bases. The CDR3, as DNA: TGTGCCAGCAGCCGACGGAAGCGGGAGGGCGTGACCAAAAACATTCAGTACTTC. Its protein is CASSRRKREGVTKNIQYF.

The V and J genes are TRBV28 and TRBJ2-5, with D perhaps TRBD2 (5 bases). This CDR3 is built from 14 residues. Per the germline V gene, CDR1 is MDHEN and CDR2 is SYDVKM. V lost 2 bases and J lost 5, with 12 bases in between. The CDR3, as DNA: TGTGCCAGCAGTTTAAACGAGGGAATGGAGACCCAGTACTTC. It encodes CASSLNEGMETQYF.

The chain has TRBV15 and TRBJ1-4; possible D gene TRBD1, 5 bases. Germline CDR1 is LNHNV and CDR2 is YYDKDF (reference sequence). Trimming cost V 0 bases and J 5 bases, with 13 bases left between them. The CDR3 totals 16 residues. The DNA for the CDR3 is TGTGCCACCAGCAGAGATGGGGCAGGAGACAATGAAAAACTGTTTTTT. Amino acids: CATSRDGAGDNEKLFF.

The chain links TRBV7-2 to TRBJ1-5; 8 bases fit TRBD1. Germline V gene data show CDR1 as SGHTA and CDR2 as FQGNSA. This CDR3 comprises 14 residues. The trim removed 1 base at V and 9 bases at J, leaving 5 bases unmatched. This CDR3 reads CASSLVVGTGPQHF. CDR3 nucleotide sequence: TGTGCCAGCAGCTTAGTCGTCGGGACAGGGCCCCAGCATTTT.

This CDR3 reads CASSGTTYEQYF. For the CDR3, the DNA is TGTGCCAGCAGCGGGACAACCTACGAGCAGTACTTC. The chain recombines TRBV6-5 with TRBJ2-7; D is perhaps TRBD1 (6 bases). Germline V gives CDR1 MNHEY, CDR2 SVGAGI. V shed 6 bases and J shed 2 bases, with 8 bases lying between them. This CDR3 comprises 12 residues.

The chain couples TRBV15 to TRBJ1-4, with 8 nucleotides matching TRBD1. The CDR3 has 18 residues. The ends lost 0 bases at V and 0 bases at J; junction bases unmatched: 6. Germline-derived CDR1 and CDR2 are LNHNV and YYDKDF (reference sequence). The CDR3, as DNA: TGTGCCACCAGCAGAGATGAGGGGGGACAGGCAACTAATGAAAAACTGTTTTTT. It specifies CATSRDEGGQATNEKLFF.

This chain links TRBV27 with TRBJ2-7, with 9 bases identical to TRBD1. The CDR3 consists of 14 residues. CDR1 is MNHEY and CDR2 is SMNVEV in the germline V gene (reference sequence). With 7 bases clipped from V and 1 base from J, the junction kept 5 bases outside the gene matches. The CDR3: CASTPDRGSYEQYF. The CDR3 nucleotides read TGTGCCAGCACTCCGGACAGGGGATCCTACGAGCAGTACTTC.

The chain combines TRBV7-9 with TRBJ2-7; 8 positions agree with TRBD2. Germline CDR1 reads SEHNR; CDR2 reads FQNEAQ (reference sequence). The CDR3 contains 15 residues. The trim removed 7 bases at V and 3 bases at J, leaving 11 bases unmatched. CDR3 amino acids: CASTPVVSGSYEQYF. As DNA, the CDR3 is TGTGCCAGCACCCCGGTGGTAAGCGGGAGCTACGAGCAGTACTTC.